This paragraph covers one TCR beta chain sequence. Seattle patients were enrolled during active infection and followed longitudinally. These data originate in a study of blood T cell repertoires in COVID-19. CDR3 length: 16 residues. The germline V gene encodes CDR1 SGHNT and CDR2 YYREEE (reference sequence). V trimming: 5 bases; J trimming: 2 bases; junction bases outside the gene matches: 9. Data came from immunoSEQ multiplex PCR; TCRdb stores just in-frame clones and leaves some out. The repertoire consists of fewer than 200,000 clones, with approximately 90% occurring once and the leading ten covering around 13%.

The sequencing sample was made of peripheral blood. This TCR came from a woman in her 70s with COVID-19, enrolled during active disease. The chain carries TRBV5-4 and TRBJ2-2, with TRBD2 matching 7 bases. Here the CDR3 reads CASSRVAGVNTGELFF. The CDR3 DNA reads TGTGCCAGCAGTCGGGTGGCGGGAGTCAACACCGGGGAGCTGTTTTTT.